The 27 T cell receptor beta chains listed next were all sequenced from one sample in a study of T cell repertoires in cytomegalovirus infection. Antigens for these TCRs are unknown. TCRdb reprocessed the reads via MiXCR and lists one record per CDR3 protein. The sample contains fewer than 1,000,000 distinct CDR3 sequences, roughly a third of which appear only once. The source material was cultured CD8+ T cells from PBMCs, sampled from culture after CMV antigen stimulation. The receptors here all came from a human donor in good health (CMV status not recorded). Some clones in this sample may be carry-over from other donors' samples.

This chain links TRBV24-1 with TRBJ2-1, with 8 bases identical to TRBD1. CDR1 is KGHDR and CDR2 is SFDVKD in the germline V gene. The trim removed 8 bases at V and 5 bases at J, leaving 4 bases unmatched. CDR3 length equals 13 residues. CDR3: CATKDREDNEQFF. The CDR3 coding sequence is TGTGCCACCAAGGACAGGGAGGACAATGAGCAGTTCTTC.

This clonotype was counted ten times or more. The rearrangement uses TRBV27 and TRBJ1-1; D possibly corresponds to TRBD1 (6 bases). Germline-derived CDR1 and CDR2 are MNHEY and SMNVEV (reference sequence). This CDR3 comprises 17 residues. With 0 bases removed from V and 3 bases from J, the gap between germline ends came to 17 bases. For the CDR3, the DNA is TGTGCCAGCAGTTTATCGCTCACAGGGAGGGTTTACACTGAAGCTTTCTTT. The encoded protein is CASSLSLTGRVYTEAFF.

This clonotype was counted between two and nine times. This chain uses TRBV24-1 with TRBJ2-3; D tentatively reads TRBD1 or TRBD2 (5 bases each). V lost 4 bases and J 5 bases, leaving 18 bases between the germline ends. This CDR3 is 16 amino acids long. Germline V gives CDR1 KGHDR, CDR2 SFDVKD. The DNA of the CDR3 is TGTGCCACCAGTGACCACCGGGACGCAGAGGGAGATACGCAGTATTTT. Translated: CATSDHRDAEGDTQYF.

This clonotype came up a few times. This chain links TRBV7-9 with TRBJ2-1; 7 nucleotides align to TRBD2. Per germline, CDR1 SEHNR and CDR2 FQNEAQ (reference sequence). CDR3 size: 15 residues. The V gene end was trimmed by 6 bases and the J gene end by 0 bases; junction bases not matched to a gene: 5. The chain's CDR3 is CASRSAGSSYNEQFF. The CDR3 DNA is TGTGCCAGCAGGTCAGCGGGGAGCTCCTACAATGAGCAGTTCTTC. The entire variable domain, with the rest obtained from reference TRBV7-9 and TRBJ2-1, is as follows: DTGVSQNPRHKITKRGQNVTFRCDPISEHNRLYWYRQTLGQGPEFLTYFQNEAQLEKSRLLSDRFSAERPKGSFSTLEIQRTEQGDSAMYLCASRSAGSSYNEQFFGPGTRLTVL.

This chain joins TRBV9 and TRBJ2-3, with 8 bases aligning to TRBD2. Germline lookup yields CDR1 SGDLS and CDR2 YYNGEE. V shed 2 bases and J 1 base; nucleotides not matched to a gene: 6. This CDR3 comprises 16 residues. Here the CDR3 reads CASSVRGGSRTDTQYF. CDR3 nucleotide sequence: TGTGCCAGCAGCGTCCGGGGGGGCAGTCGCACAGATACGCAGTATTTT.

In the case of this clonotype: A read error may be the cause here, since a much bigger clone is one base away. The chain links TRBV7-4 to TRBJ1-5; no reliable D call. The CDR3 runs 14 residues. Germline values: CDR1 SGHVT, CDR2 SQSDAQ. The CDR3 loop is CVSSLGVGSQPQHF. In nucleotides, the CDR3 is TGTGTCAGCAGCTTGGGAGTCGGCAGTCAGCCCCAGCATTTT.

This clonotype appeared a single time. This chain uses TRBV7-9 with TRBJ2-1; perhaps TRBD2 as D (6 bases). In germline, CDR1 is SEHNR, CDR2 FQNEAQ (reference sequence). V was pared by 4 bases and J by 6 bases, with 22 bases between. The CDR3 sequence is 17 residues long. CDR3: CASSSGGGASLTNEQFF. The CDR3 bases are TGTGCCAGCAGCTCCGGGGGAGGTGCTAGTCTAACCAATGAGCAGTTCTTC.

About this clonotype itself: Possible read error: a much larger clone is one base away. The rearrangement uses TRBV7-6 and TRBJ1-1; perhaps TRBD1 as D (5 bases). The CDR3 contains 15 residues. V was shortened by 0 bases and J by 5 bases, with 13 bases between the two germline ends. Germline CDR1 and CDR2: SGHVS and FNYEAQ. In DNA form, the CDR3 reads TGTGCCAGCAGCTTAGCAGAGACGACAGAGACTGAAGCTTTCTTT. Its protein product is CASSLAETTETEAFF.

The rearrangement joins TRBV19 to TRBJ1-1; D possibly corresponds to TRBD1 (5 bases). The V and J ends lost 3 bases and 4 bases respectively, with 21 bases between them. Looked up from germline, CDR1 is LNHDA and CDR2 is SQIVND (reference sequence). The CDR3 spans 17 residues. The CDR3 sequence is CASSILFGGGGSTEAFF. As DNA, the CDR3 is TGTGCCAGTAGTATCTTGTTTGGTGGGGGAGGTAGCACTGAAGCTTTCTTT.

This clonotype was seen repeatedly, ten times or more. This chain links TRBV7-9 with TRBJ1-2; no definite D call. CDR1 is SEHNR, CDR2 FQNEAQ, per germline (reference sequence). The CDR3 covers 14 residues. Trimming removed 5 bases at V and 2 bases at J, with 12 bases between. The CDR3 loop is CASSTPVHNYGYTF. Written as DNA, the CDR3 is TGTGCCAGCAGCACGCCCGTCCACAACTATGGCTACACCTTC.

This chain connects TRBV7-9 to TRBJ1-1, with D hard to call. In germline, CDR1 is SEHNR, CDR2 FQNEAQ (reference sequence). There are 13 residues in the CDR3. V shed 4 bases and J shed 8 bases, with 14 bases lying between them. This chain's CDR3 is CASSSSPQIEAFF. CDR3 sequence (DNA): TGTGCCAGCAGCTCCAGCCCCCAGATAGAAGCTTTCTTT.

This clonotype was detected a few times. The chain joins TRBV2 to TRBJ1-4, with unresolved D. Germline V CDR1 and CDR2: SNHLY, FYNNEI. The CDR3 has 14 residues. Trimming pared 2 bases from V and 5 bases from J, leaving 9 bases between. The CDR3 sequence: CASSEIPTNEKLFF. The DNA for the CDR3 is TGTGCCAGCAGTGAAATTCCTACGAATGAAAAACTGTTTTTT.

This clonotype occurred a few times. J is TRBJ2-5 and V is TRBV24-1; TRBD1 aligns across 7 bases. Germline-derived CDR1 and CDR2 are KGHDR and SFDVKD. Unmatched junction bases numbered 13, after V lost 3 bases and J lost 1 base. The CDR3 is 18 amino acids. The CDR3 DNA sequence: TGTGCCACCAGTGATCCTACTCATGACAGGGAGCCCCAAGAGACCCAGTACTTC. It is translated as CATSDPTHDREPQETQYF.

This clonotype has more than one count but fewer than ten. In DNA form, the CDR3 reads TGTGCCAGCAGCCAAGAACAAACAGATACGCAGTATTTT. Amino acids: CASSQEQTDTQYF. This sequence joins TRBV4-2 and TRBJ2-3; D is unresolved. Germline V gene lookup returns CDR1 LGHNA and CDR2 YNFKEQ. V lost 0 bases and J 3 bases, leaving 4 bases between the germline ends. This CDR3 region has 13 residues.

The chain carries TRBV28 and TRBJ2-3; 8 nucleotides align to TRBD2. The germline CDR1 and CDR2 sequences are MDHEN and SYDVKM. CDR3 length equals 17 residues. The junction had 11 bases not matched to a gene; V was cut back by 5 bases and J by 1 base. CDR3 nucleotides: TGTGCCAGCAGTGTAACCCCGGGAGGGCATCGCACAGATACGCAGTATTTT. Its translation is CASSVTPGGHRTDTQYF.

The chain couples TRBV9 to TRBJ2-3; D is uncertain. This CDR3 is built from 15 residues. The ends were cut back, 4 bases at V and 5 bases at J, with 17 bases in the middle. The V gene's germline CDR1 is SGDLS and CDR2 YYNGEE. The chain's CDR3 is CASSLEPISGDTQYF. The CDR3 DNA sequence: TGTGCCAGCAGCCTAGAGCCTATTTCTGGAGATACGCAGTATTTT. Full variable domain (rest looked up from reference TRBV9 and TRBJ2-3): DSGVTQTPKHLITATGQRVTLRCSPRSGDLSVYWYQQSLDQGLQFLIQYYNGEERAKGNILERFSAQQFPDLHSELNLSSLELGDSALYFCASSLEPISGDTQYFGPGTRLTVL.

This clonotype has only a few counts. J is TRBJ2-5 and V is TRBV5-1; 7 nucleotides line up with TRBD1. The germline gives CDR1 SGHRS, CDR2 YFSETQ. Trimming took 0 bases from V and 4 from J; bases not matched to a gene: 6. The CDR3 extends over 15 amino acids. The CDR3 nucleotides read TGCGCCAGCAGCTTGGGGGCAGGGGGTGGAGAGACCCAGTACTTC. Amino acids: CASSLGAGGGETQYF. The full variable domain, rest sourced from reference TRBV5-1 and TRBJ2-5, is KAGVTQTPRYLIKTRGQQVTLSCSPISGHRSVSWYQQTPGQGLQFLFEYFSETQRNKGNFPGRFSGRQFSNSRSEMNVSTLELGDSALYLCASSLGAGGGETQYFGPGTRLLVL.

This clonotype occurred a few times. This sequence joins TRBV4-1 and TRBJ2-7; no definite D call. In germline, CDR1 is MGHRA, CDR2 YSYEKL. V lost 1 base, J lost 6 bases, and 10 bases lay in between. This CDR3 comprises 13 residues. In DNA, the CDR3 is TGCGCCAGCAGCCAAGGGGTCTTCTCCGAGCAGTACTTC. Translation gives CASSQGVFSEQYF.

J is TRBJ2-2 and V is TRBV12-5; no clear D gene. The length of the CDR3 is 16 residues. Germline loops: CDR1 LGHNT, CDR2 FRNRAP. Trimming pared 3 bases from V and 7 bases from J, leaving 18 bases between. The CDR3 bases are TGTGCTAGTGGTTTTGGTGCCGGACGGGCTGGCGGGGAGCTGTTTTTT. Translating it yields CASGFGAGRAGGELFF.

This clonotype was counted a few times. V gene TRBV4-1 combines with J gene TRBJ1-6; no clear D gene. This CDR3 region has 15 residues. Trimming left V 0 bases short and J 8 bases short, with 11 bases between. The germline V gene has CDR1 MGHRA and CDR2 YSYEKL. The CDR3 spells CASSQEEDSYSPLHF. The CDR3 DNA reads as TGCGCCAGCAGCCAAGAGGAGGACTCCTATTCACCCCTCCACTTT.

V gene TRBV20-1 combines with J gene TRBJ2-5; D is uncertain. The V gene's germline CDR1 is DFQATT and CDR2 SNEGSKA (reference sequence). With 3 bases removed from V and 5 bases from J, the gap between germline ends came to 10 bases. CDR3 length: 12 residues. For the CDR3, the DNA is TGCAGTGCTAGCGCGAGTGGGGAGACCCAGTACTTC. Its translation is CSASASGETQYF.

This clonotype appeared many times. This rearrangement joins TRBV7-2 to TRBJ1-6; no clear D gene. Trimming cost V 7 bases and J 9 bases, with 10 bases left between them. Germline V gives CDR1 SGHTA, CDR2 FQGNSA. The CDR3 covers 12 residues. The CDR3 spells CASTSWGSPLHF. The CDR3 DNA follows: TGTGCCAGCACCTCCTGGGGTTCACCCCTCCACTTT.

As for this clonotype: A clone one base away is much larger, so this may be a read error. The chain employs TRBV6-1 and TRBJ2-2, with D possibly being TRBD2 (5 bases). Trimming removed 3 bases from V and 4 bases from J, with 12 bases in between. Germline CDR1 reads MNHNS; CDR2 reads SASEGT. This CDR3 has 15 residues. CDR3 region: CASSEGVVTTGELFF. The CDR3 nucleotides are TGTGCCAGCAGTGAGGGAGTGGTGACCACCGGGGAGCTGTTTTTT.

The chain employs TRBV5-4 and TRBJ1-1, with no clear D. This CDR3 region has 14 residues. V was clipped by 6 bases and J by 5 bases, with 17 bases between them. Germline V gene lookup returns CDR1 SGHNT and CDR2 YYREEE (reference sequence). CDR3 nucleotides: TGTGCCAGCACCAAGAACGGGCGGTTGACTGAAGCTTTCTTT. It yields the protein CASTKNGRLTEAFF.

The V gene is TRBV12-3 or TRBV12-4, the J gene TRBJ1-4, with D possibly matching TRBD1 (6 bases). This CDR3 contains 14 residues. V lost 7 bases and J 8 bases, leaving 17 bases between the germline ends. CDR3 protein: CASTQTGPREKLFF. The CDR3 DNA follows: TGTGCCAGCACTCAGACAGGACCCCGGGAAAAACTGTTTTTT.

This clonotype was found a few times. The chain joins TRBV12-5 to TRBJ2-4; D gene uncertain. The CDR3 spans 13 residues. Germline V gives CDR1 LGHNT, CDR2 FRNRAP. V was pared by 3 bases and J by 5 bases, with 8 bases between. The chain's CDR3 is CASGFESENIQYF. DNA for the CDR3: TGTGCTAGTGGTTTTGAATCAGAAAACATTCAGTACTTC.

The genes are TRBV2 and TRBJ2-1, with unresolved D. The length of the CDR3 is 14 residues. Trimming removed 10 bases at V and 2 bases at J, with 15 bases between. Germline V gene sequence: CDR1 SNHLY, CDR2 FYNNEI. As DNA, the CDR3 is TGTGCCATACGAACTCGATCTACCTACAATGAGCAGTTCTTC. Translation: CAIRTRSTYNEQFF.